The 29 T cell receptor beta chains given below trace back to one sample, sequenced in a study of radiotherapy plus CTLA-4 blockade in lung cancer. Using immunoSEQ multiplex PCR, the repertoire was profiled, and TCRdb retains in-frame clones only, with some absent. The sample has approximately 60,000 clones, 60% to 85% seen once; the top ten hold around 4.8%. The sequencing used peripheral blood, collected from a patient treated with radiotherapy plus ipilimumab. The receptors here all came from a human donor with non-small cell lung cancer who had a complete response to radiotherapy plus ipilimumab.

V is TRBV12-2 and J is TRBJ2-1; TRBD1, the table's D call, was not compared with the DNA. TRBV12-2 is tagged as a pseudogene. The CDR3 spans 16 residues. In nucleotides, the CDR3 is TGTGCAAGTCGCTGGGGTGGGACAGGGGCCTTCAATGAGCAGTTCTTC. Residues: CASRWGGTGAFNEQFF.

The CDR3 reads CASSLGIGATYEQYF. As DNA, the CDR3 is TGTGCCAGCAGCTTAGGGATCGGGGCGACCTACGAGCAGTACTTC. This chain joins TRBV11-2 and TRBJ2-7; D is possibly TRBD1 or TRBD2 (5 bases each). This CDR3 spans 15 amino acids. Trimming removed 1 base from V and 2 bases from J, with 12 bases in between. The germline V gene has CDR1 SGHAT and CDR2 FQNNGV.

This chain uses TRBV30 with TRBJ1-5; the match to TRBD1 covers 8 bases. The ends lost 2 bases at V and 6 bases at J; junction bases unmatched: 3. Germline V CDR1 and CDR2: GTSNPN, SVGIG (reference sequence). The CDR3 is 13 amino acids. CDR3 in amino acids: CAWSMDRVQPQHF. CDR3 nucleotides: TGTGCCTGGAGTATGGACAGGGTTCAGCCCCAGCATTTT.

V gene TRBV20-1 combines with J gene TRBJ2-1, with D hard to call. The CDR3 is 10 amino acids. V was pared by 6 bases and J by 9 bases, with 9 bases between. Germline V gene data show CDR1 as DFQATT and CDR2 as SNEGSKA (reference sequence). The CDR3 DNA is TGCAGTGCCCTTCGTAGTGAGCAGTTCTTC. It is translated as CSALRSEQFF.

The chain combines TRBV19 with TRBJ1-2; 8 bases align to TRBD1. CDR1 and CDR2 from the germline V gene are LNHDA and SQIVND (reference sequence). V lost 5 bases to trimming and J lost 7 bases; unmatched junction nucleotides: 6. The CDR3 runs 13 residues. CDR3 DNA: TGTGCCAGTAGTGCCCAGGGGGCGGGTGGCTACACCTTC. It specifies CASSAQGAGGYTF. The full variable domain, its missing parts supplied by reference TRBV19 and TRBJ1-2, is DGGITQSPKYLFRKEGQNVTLSCEQNLNHDAMYWYRQDPGQGLRLIYYSQIVNDFQKGDIAEGYSVSREKKESFPLTVTSAQKNPTAFYLCASSAQGAGGYTFGSGTRLTVV.

V gene TRBV11-2 combines with J gene TRBJ1-2; 7 bases fit TRBD1. The CDR3 is 15 amino acids. Looked up from germline, CDR1 is SGHAT and CDR2 is FQNNGV. Losses at the gene ends were 4 bases for V and 7 bases for J; bases not matched to a gene: 12. CDR3 in amino acids: CASSSPTGSRLGYTF. The CDR3, as DNA: TGTGCCAGCAGCTCACCGACAGGGTCCCGTCTTGGCTACACCTTC.

This rearrangement joins TRBV9 to TRBJ1-1; tentatively, D is TRBD1 (5 bases). Germline loops: CDR1 SGDLS, CDR2 YYNGEE. Trimming took 4 bases from V and 7 from J, leaving 17 bases between them. This CDR3 has 14 residues. The CDR3 nucleotides read TGTGCCAGCAGCAGAACCAGGGATATGGGTGAAGCTTTCTTT. It yields the protein CASSRTRDMGEAFF.

This clone was seen a single time. The chain links TRBV7-2 to TRBJ1-6, with 7 bases fitting TRBD1. The germline V gene encodes CDR1 SGHTA and CDR2 FQGNSA. V lost 2 bases to trimming and J lost 6 bases; unmatched junction nucleotides: 4. The CDR3 runs to 15 residues. The CDR3 sequence: CASSLSQGVNSPLHF. Written as DNA, the CDR3 is TGTGCCAGCAGCTTATCCCAGGGGGTTAATTCACCCCTCCACTTT.

This clone was counted once. The chain couples TRBV11-2 to TRBJ2-4; a weak D match, TRBD1 (5 bases). With 3 bases removed from V and 9 bases from J, the gap between germline ends came to 21 bases. The CDR3 spans 16 residues. Germline V gene lookup returns CDR1 SGHAT and CDR2 FQNNGV. The CDR3 region is CASSLGWAYTQGIQYF. Here the CDR3 DNA reads TGTGCCAGCAGCTTGGGATGGGCGTACACCCAGGGCATTCAGTACTTC.

This clone occurred a few times. The J gene is TRBJ2-3, the V gene TRBV19, with D unclear. Deletions cut 5 bases from V and 2 bases from J, with 11 bases between. Per germline, CDR1 LNHDA and CDR2 SQIVND (reference sequence). The CDR3 is 14 amino acids. The CDR3 region is CASSPTFLTDTQYF. CDR3 coding DNA: TGTGCCAGTAGTCCCACATTTCTCACAGATACGCAGTATTTT. Filled out from reference TRBV19 and TRBJ2-3, the complete variable domain reads DGGITQSPKYLFRKEGQNVTLSCEQNLNHDAMYWYRQDPGQGLRLIYYSQIVNDFQKGDIAEGYSVSREKKESFPLTVTSAQKNPTAFYLCASSPTFLTDTQYFGPGTRLTVL.

For this clone: Sequence at one end of the junction differs from germline and may be a read error. The chain carries TRBV9 and TRBJ2-3, with 7 bases fitting TRBD2. The CDR3 spans 13 residues. Germline V gene sequence: CDR1 SGDLS, CDR2 YYNGEE. Here the CDR3 reads CASSASGTYTQYF. The CDR3 DNA sequence: TGTGCCAGCAGCGCTAGCGGCACATATACGCAGTATTTT.

This chain's CDR3 is CASSRDSSTNYGYTF. In nucleotides, the CDR3 is TGTGCCAGTAGTAGGGACAGTTCTACTAACTATGGCTACACCTTC. This sequence joins TRBV19 and TRBJ1-2, with 7 bases lining up with TRBD1. Germline assignment: CDR1 LNHDA and CDR2 SQIVND (reference sequence). Losses at the gene ends were 4 bases for V and 0 bases for J; bases not matched to a gene: 5. CDR3 size: 15 residues.

The chain couples TRBV2 to TRBJ2-7; 11 nucleotides match TRBD2. This CDR3 is built from 17 residues. J gave up 1 base and V 7 bases, and 12 bases lay outside the gene matches. Germline CDR1 is SNHLY and CDR2 is FYNNEI. The CDR3 coding sequence is TGTGCCAGCAAAAGGCCCAGGGGACTAGCGGAATCCTACGAGCAGTACGTC. Translation: CASKRPRGLAESYEQYV.

This clone was observed a single time. The chain joins TRBV27 to TRBJ1-2; no clear D gene. Germline V gene sequence: CDR1 MNHEY, CDR2 SMNVEV (reference sequence). CDR3 length: 13 amino acids. The ends were cut back, 2 bases at V and 8 bases at J, with 12 bases in the middle. As DNA, the CDR3 is TGTGCCAGCAGTTTACGGGGAAGTGGGGGCTACACCTTC. It codes for CASSLRGSGGYTF.

This clone appeared a single time. This chain uses TRBV6-5 with TRBJ2-3; possible D gene TRBD2, 6 bases. CDR3 length equals 16 residues. In germline, CDR1 is MNHEY, CDR2 SVGAGI. Between the trimmed V and J ends, which lost 2 bases and 5 bases, there was a span of 17 bases. In DNA, the CDR3 is TGTGCCAGCAGTTACGGTCGAGTATGGGGAGGAGATACGCAGTATTTT. Translation: CASSYGRVWGGDTQYF.

The gene calls are TRBV11-3 and TRBJ2-1; TRBD1 agrees at 12 bases. There are 20 residues in the CDR3. Germline CDR1 reads SGHNT; CDR2 reads YENEEA. The trim removed 5 bases at V and 0 bases at J, leaving 14 bases unmatched. The CDR3 sequence: CASSPGTGGGAGDSYNEQFF. The CDR3 DNA reads TGTGCCAGCAGCCCCGGGACAGGGGGCGGGGCGGGAGACTCCTACAATGAGCAGTTCTTC. Together with reference TRBV11-3 and TRBJ2-1, the CDR3 gives the full variable domain: EAGVVQSPRYKIIEKKQPVAFWCNPISGHNTLYWYLQNLGQGPELLIRYENEEAVDDSQLPKDRFSAERLKGVDSTLKIQPAELGDSAVYLCASSPGTGGGAGDSYNEQFFGPGTRLTVL.

This clone has just a few counts. The chain uses TRBV7-9 and TRBJ1-2; D is uncertain. Germline loops: CDR1 SEHNR, CDR2 FQNEAQ (reference sequence). This CDR3 region has 11 residues. V was cut by 3 bases and J by 7 bases, with 6 bases left in between. The DNA of the CDR3 is TGTGCCAGCAGCTTCAACGGTGGCTACACCTTC. Its translation: CASSFNGGYTF.

This chain joins TRBV2 and TRBJ2-1; D call uncertain. The CDR3 totals 13 residues. In germline, CDR1 is SNHLY, CDR2 FYNNEI. V was pared by 1 base and J by 8 bases, with 9 bases between. The chain's CDR3 is CASSEDALHEQFF. In nucleotides, the CDR3 is TGTGCCAGCAGTGAAGATGCACTCCATGAGCAGTTCTTC. Filled out from reference TRBV2 and TRBJ2-1, the complete variable domain reads EPEVTQTPSHQVTQMGQEVILRCVPISNHLYFYWYRQILGQKVEFLVSFYNNEISEKSEIFDDQFSVERPDGSNFTLKIRSTKLEDSAMYFCASSEDALHEQFFGPGTRLTVL.

V gene TRBV27 combines with J gene TRBJ1-3; 8 bases are a match to TRBD1. The CDR3 is 14 amino acids. V lost 5 bases and J lost 3; bases outside the gene matches: 3. The germline V gene has CDR1 MNHEY and CDR2 SMNVEV (reference sequence). CDR3 nucleotides: TGTGCCAGCAGTGCACAGGGGGATGGAAACACCATATATTTT. Amino acids: CASSAQGDGNTIYF.

CDR3 loop: CATSRISGGHQPQHF. CDR3 in DNA: TGTGCCACCAGCAGGATTTCAGGGGGACATCAGCCCCAGCATTTT. The V call is TRBV15, the J call TRBJ1-5; 7 nucleotides agree with TRBD1. The CDR3 sequence is 15 residues long. Trimming removed 3 bases from V and 5 bases from J; junction bases left unmatched: 7. Per germline, CDR1 LNHNV and CDR2 YYDKDF (reference sequence).

CDR3 DNA: TGTGCCAGCAGTTCTGACAGGATTGGGGAGCTGTTTTTT. Protein: CASSSDRIGELFF. This sequence joins TRBV5-4 and TRBJ2-2; possibly TRBD1 for D (6 bases). Trimming cost V 5 bases and J 8 bases, with 13 bases left between them. Germline lookup yields CDR1 SGHNT and CDR2 YYREEE (reference sequence). CDR3 length: 13 residues.

The chain recombines TRBV5-1 with TRBJ1-1; 7 bases agree with TRBD1. Germline-derived CDR1 and CDR2 are SGHRS and YFSETQ. V dropped 4 bases and J dropped 3; count of bases not matched to a gene: 6. The CDR3 runs to 14 residues. CDR3 nucleotides: TGCGCCAGCAGCGACCAGGGGGTGGACACTGAAGCTTTCTTT. Its protein product is CASSDQGVDTEAFF.

The rearrangement joins TRBV5-5 to TRBJ1-5, with D unclear. The CDR3 extends over 13 amino acids. The ends were cut back, 4 bases at V and 7 bases at J, with 12 bases in the middle. Germline CDR1 reads SGHKS; CDR2 reads YYEKEE (reference sequence). The CDR3 loop reads CASSPGGGQPQHF. The CDR3 nucleotides are TGTGCCAGCAGCCCAGGCGGTGGACAGCCCCAGCATTTT.

This clone was detected only once. This chain joins TRBV5-4 and TRBJ2-1; D uncertain. CDR1 is SGHNT, CDR2 YYREEE, per germline (reference sequence). The V end was cut by 5 bases, the J end by 4 bases, with 10 bases between. The CDR3 runs 13 residues. The CDR3 region is CASSLYYYNEQFF. In DNA form, the CDR3 reads TGTGCCAGCAGTCTGTATTATTACAATGAGCAGTTCTTC.

This clone was seen only once. The chain couples TRBV5-1 to TRBJ2-4; D gene uncertain. CDR3 length: 13 amino acids. From germline, CDR1 is SGHRS and CDR2 YFSETQ. V was cut by 0 bases and J by 5 bases, with 6 bases left in between. CDR3 DNA sequence: TGCGCCAGCAGCTTGGCTTTTGAAAACATTCAGTACTTC. Translated, it gives CASSLAFENIQYF. Filled out from reference TRBV5-1 and TRBJ2-4, the complete variable domain reads KAGVTQTPRYLIKTRGQQVTLSCSPISGHRSVSWYQQTPGQGLQFLFEYFSETQRNKGNFPGRFSGRQFSNSRSEMNVSTLELGDSALYLCASSLAFENIQYFGAGTRLSVL.

V gene TRBV10-3 combines with J gene TRBJ1-1; possible D gene TRBD1, 6 bases. Germline assignment: CDR1 ENHRY and CDR2 SYGVKD. With 0 bases removed from V and 5 bases from J, the gap between germline ends came to 10 bases. The CDR3 is 14 residues long. The CDR3 reads CAISESQGRTEAFF. Written as DNA, the CDR3 is TGTGCCATCAGTGAGTCTCAGGGGCGGACTGAAGCTTTCTTT.

About this clone itself: Other DNA variants within this sample encode the same CDR3. The chain employs TRBV10-2 and TRBJ1-5; tentative D call: TRBD1 (5 bases). Germline CDR1 is WSHSY and CDR2 is SAAADI. CDR3 size: 13 residues. Trimming removed 5 bases from V and 3 bases from J, with 8 bases in between. CDR3 in amino acids: CASSRGPNQPQHF. CDR3 coding DNA: TGCGCCAGCAGTAGGGGACCCAATCAGCCCCAGCATTTT.

The chain recombines TRBV30 with TRBJ2-4; 9 positions match TRBD2. V trimming: 2 bases; J trimming: 0 bases; junction bases outside the gene matches: 8. There are 17 residues in the CDR3. Germline V CDR1 and CDR2: GTSNPN, SVGIG (reference sequence). The CDR3 reads CAWSPSRLAVAKNIQYF. DNA for the CDR3: TGTGCCTGGAGTCCCTCCAGACTAGCGGTAGCCAAAAACATTCAGTACTTC.

This chain joins TRBV6-6 and TRBJ2-7; D is undetermined. With 7 bases removed from V and 5 bases from J, the gap between germline ends came to 9 bases. Germline CDR1 MNHNY, CDR2 SVGAGI (reference sequence). CDR3 size: 11 residues. For the CDR3, the DNA is TGTGCCAGCACGCAGTGGGACGAGCAGTACTTC. Protein sequence: CASTQWDEQYF.